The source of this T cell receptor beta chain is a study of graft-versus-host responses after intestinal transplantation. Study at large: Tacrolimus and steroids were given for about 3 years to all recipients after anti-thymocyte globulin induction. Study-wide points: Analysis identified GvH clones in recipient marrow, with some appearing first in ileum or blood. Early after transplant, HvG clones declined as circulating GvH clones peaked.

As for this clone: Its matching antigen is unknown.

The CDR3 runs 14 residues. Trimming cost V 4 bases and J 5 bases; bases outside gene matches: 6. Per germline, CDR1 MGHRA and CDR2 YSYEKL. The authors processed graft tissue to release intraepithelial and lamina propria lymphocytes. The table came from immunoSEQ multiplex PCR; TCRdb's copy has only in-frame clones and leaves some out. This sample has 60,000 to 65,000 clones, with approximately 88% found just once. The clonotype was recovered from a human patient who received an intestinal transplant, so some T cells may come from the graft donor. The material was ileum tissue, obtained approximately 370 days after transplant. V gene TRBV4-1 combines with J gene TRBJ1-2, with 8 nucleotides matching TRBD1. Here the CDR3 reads CASSPDRVGYGYTF. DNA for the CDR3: TGCGCCAGCAGCCCGGACAGGGTGGGGTATGGCTACACCTTC.